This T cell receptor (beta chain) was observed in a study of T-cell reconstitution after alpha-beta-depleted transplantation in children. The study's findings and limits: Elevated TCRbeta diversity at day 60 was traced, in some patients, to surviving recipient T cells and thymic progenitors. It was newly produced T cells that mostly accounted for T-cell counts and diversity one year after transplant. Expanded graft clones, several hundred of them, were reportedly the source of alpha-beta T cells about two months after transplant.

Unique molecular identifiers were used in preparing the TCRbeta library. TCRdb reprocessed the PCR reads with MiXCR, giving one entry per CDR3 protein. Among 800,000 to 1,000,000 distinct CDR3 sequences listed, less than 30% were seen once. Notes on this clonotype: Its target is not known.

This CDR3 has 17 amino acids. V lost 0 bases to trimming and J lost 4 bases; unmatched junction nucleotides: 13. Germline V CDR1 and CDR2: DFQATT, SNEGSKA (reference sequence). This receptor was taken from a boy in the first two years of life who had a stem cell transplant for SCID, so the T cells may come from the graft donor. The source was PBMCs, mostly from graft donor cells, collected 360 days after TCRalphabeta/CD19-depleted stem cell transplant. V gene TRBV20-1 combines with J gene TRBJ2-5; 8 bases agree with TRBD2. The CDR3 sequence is CSARDLGLAGVRETQYF. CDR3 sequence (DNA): TGCAGTGCTAGAGATCTAGGGCTAGCGGGTGTAAGAGAGACCCAGTACTTC.